This T cell receptor beta chain was identified during a study of blood T cell repertoires in COVID-19. About the research overall: Acute-phase and convalescent COVID-19 samples originated in the United States, Italy and Spain.

This CDR3 comprises 14 residues. The V and J ends lost 5 bases and 5 bases, in that order; junction bases with no gene match: 4. Germline V gene sequence: CDR1 SGHNT, CDR2 YYREEE (reference sequence). This clone has just one count. Original processing methods: Estimated nucleated cell counts came from reference gene primer amplification. Sequencing was performed with immunoSEQ multiplex PCR; in TCRdb, only in-frame clones are kept and a portion is missing. V and J calls and clone size are copied from that table; D and trimming were computed from the DNA. The sample shows roughly 80,000 clones, 81% of them seen only once.

The sequence was collected from a man aged 80 or over with acute or convalescent COVID-19. The rearrangement joins TRBV5-4 to TRBJ1-6, with 7 bases fitting TRBD1. Sequencing was performed on peripheral blood. The CDR3 is CASSPGQHNSPLHF. The CDR3 bases are TGTGCCAGCAGTCCGGGACAGCATAATTCACCCCTCCACTTT.